Below, 16 T cell receptor beta chains from the same sample are listed, as sequenced in a study of metastatic and nonmetastatic thyroid tumors (TCRdb year 2020). The library was produced with PCR. Sequenced using an Illumina HiSeq 4000. Using fastp at Q25 and MiXCR, TCRdb reprocessed the public reads and kept productive beta chains. The sample data list about 19,000 clones, and approximately 32% of these were observed just once. 20% to 25% of the sample is in the top ten clones. Before undergoing thyroid surgery, none of the patients had been given any kind of treatment. Sequencing input: adjacent normal tissue. These receptors came from a female donor with papillary thyroid cancer or a benign thyroid nodule (not recorded which). Some clones in this sample may be carry-over from other donors' samples.

The chain carries TRBV5-1 and TRBJ2-3; weak D call: TRBD1 (6 bases). CDR1 and CDR2 from the germline V gene are SGHRS and YFSETQ. Trimming removed 0 bases from V and 2 bases from J, with 7 bases in between. The CDR3 has 14 residues. CDR3 nucleotide sequence: TGCGCCAGCAGCTTGGGACAGGCCACAGATACGCAGTATTTT. It encodes CASSLGQATDTQYF.

This clone is medium-sized (0.01 to 0.1%) within its sample. This rearrangement joins TRBV12-3 or TRBV12-4 to TRBJ1-1, with D uncertain. The CDR3 runs to 12 residues. With 3 bases removed from V and 8 bases from J, the gap between germline ends came to 10 bases. The CDR3: CASSLGPHEAFF. In DNA form, the CDR3 reads TGTGCCAGCAGTTTGGGCCCACACGAAGCTTTCTTT.

This clone has a count of ten or more. The J gene is TRBJ2-5, the V gene TRBV5-1, with TRBD2 matching 12 bases. The CDR3 sequence is 15 residues long. Germline CDR1 is SGHRS and CDR2 is YFSETQ. Germline trimming cut 2 bases from V and 5 bases from J; bases unmatched to any gene: 4. DNA for the CDR3: TGCGCCAGCAGCTTTTCCGGGACTAGCGGGGAGACCCAGTACTTC. Its translation: CASSFSGTSGETQYF.

This chain uses TRBV6-1 with TRBJ2-1, with 8 bases aligning to TRBD2. This CDR3 comprises 15 residues. J gave up 0 bases and V 5 bases, and 3 bases lay outside the gene matches. Germline V CDR1 and CDR2: MNHNS, SASEGT. CDR3 protein: CASSPGLASYNEQFF. CDR3 nucleotide sequence: TGTGCCAGCAGTCCTGGACTAGCCTCCTACAATGAGCAGTTCTTC.

A few counts support this clone. V gene TRBV19 combines with J gene TRBJ2-3; D gene unclear. The V gene's germline CDR1 is LNHDA and CDR2 SQIVND (reference sequence). Trimming stripped 5 bases from V and 2 bases from J, with 11 bases between. The CDR3 runs to 14 residues. CDR3 amino acids: CASSAGRATDTQYF. DNA of the CDR3: TGTGCCAGTAGTGCCGGTCGGGCCACAGATACGCAGTATTTT.

This sequence joins TRBV5-1 and TRBJ2-3, with no clear D. CDR3 length: 15 residues. Germline CDR1 is SGHRS and CDR2 is YFSETQ. V was cut by 0 bases and J by 2 bases, with 10 bases left in between. The CDR3 bases are TGCGCCAGCAGCTTGGAAGTACATACCACAGATACGCAGTATTTT. Translated, it gives CASSLEVHTTDTQYF.

This clone appeared a few times. The chain employs TRBV6-1 and TRBJ2-7, with D uncertain. V gave up 1 base and J gave up 5 bases, with 12 bases separating them. CDR1 and CDR2 (germline): MNHNS, SASEGT. The CDR3 runs 14 residues. In DNA form, the CDR3 reads TGTGCCAGCAGTGAAGGTTTTCCCGCCCACGAGCAGTACTTC. This sequence encodes CASSEGFPAHEQYF.

This clone was counted at least ten times. V gene TRBV20-1 combines with J gene TRBJ2-5; 7 bases agree with TRBD2. V gave up 0 bases and J gave up 5 bases; unmatched junction bases: 12. CDR3 length: 16 amino acids. CDR1 and CDR2 (germline): DFQATT, SNEGSKA (reference sequence). The CDR3: CSARDWAGVVTETQYF. Here the CDR3 DNA reads TGCAGTGCTAGAGATTGGGCGGGGGTGGTAACGGAGACCCAGTACTTC.

V and J are TRBV27 and TRBJ1-6, with 8 bases aligning to TRBD1. Germline CDR1 and CDR2: MNHEY and SMNVEV (reference sequence). With 5 bases clipped from V and 9 bases from J, the junction kept 12 bases outside the gene matches. CDR3 length equals 16 residues. CDR3 region: CASSIGTGSHASPLHF. DNA of the CDR3: TGTGCCAGCAGTATAGGGACAGGATCCCACGCTTCACCCCTCCACTTT.

This clone was seen a few times. V usage is TRBV19 and J usage is TRBJ2-3, with TRBD2 matching over 7 bases. CDR3 length: 14 residues. The trim removed 3 bases at V and 2 bases at J, leaving 2 bases unmatched. CDR1 and CDR2 from the germline V gene are LNHDA and SQIVND (reference sequence). CDR3 sequence: CASSMSGITDTQYF. The DNA of the CDR3 is TGTGCCAGTAGTATGAGCGGGATCACAGATACGCAGTATTTT. Full variable domain (rest looked up from reference TRBV19 and TRBJ2-3): DGGITQSPKYLFRKEGQNVTLSCEQNLNHDAMYWYRQDPGQGLRLIYYSQIVNDFQKGDIAEGYSVSREKKESFPLTVTSAQKNPTAFYLCASSMSGITDTQYFGPGTRLTVL.

This clone is categorized as medium-sized. J is TRBJ2-2 and V is TRBV10-3, with TRBD2 identical over 12 bases. The CDR3 contains 17 residues. Trimming removed 3 bases from V and 6 bases from J; junction bases left unmatched: 8. The germline gives CDR1 ENHRY, CDR2 SYGVKD. CDR3 nucleotides: TGTGCCATCAGTGACCAGCCCGGACTAGCGGGACCCGGGGAGCTGTTTTTT. It encodes CAISDQPGLAGPGELFF.

This rearrangement joins TRBV3-1 to TRBJ2-7; 8 nucleotides align to TRBD2. The CDR3 is 14 amino acids. Per germline, CDR1 LGHDT and CDR2 YNNKEL (reference sequence). V trimming: 4 bases; J trimming: 6 bases; junction bases outside the gene matches: 8. The CDR3 DNA follows: TGTGCCAGCAGCCTGGGTCGGCGGGAGGCCGAGCAGTACTTC. Amino acids: CASSLGRREAEQYF.

This clone has just a few counts. The chain has TRBV6-4 and TRBJ2-3; maybe TRBD2 (5 bases). V gave up 4 bases and J gave up 6 bases, with 11 bases separating them. The CDR3 extends over 13 amino acids. Germline loops: CDR1 MRHNA, CDR2 SNTAGT. CDR3 sequence reads: CASSAQREDTQYF. As DNA, the CDR3 is TGTGCCAGCAGTGCACAGAGGGAGGATACGCAGTATTTT.

The rearrangement uses TRBV11-2 and TRBJ2-3, with 8 bases aligning to TRBD1. The CDR3 covers 16 residues. The V and J ends lost 4 bases and 4 bases, in that order; junction bases with no gene match: 10. Germline lookup yields CDR1 SGHAT and CDR2 FQNNGV. As DNA, the CDR3 is TGTGCCAGCAGCTCGCGAGACAGGGGTGGGCCAGATACGCAGTATTTT. It encodes CASSSRDRGGPDTQYF.

The chain couples TRBV5-1 to TRBJ2-2; D is ambiguous. The ends were cut back, 3 bases at V and 3 bases at J, with 6 bases in the middle. The CDR3 has 13 amino acids. Germline V gives CDR1 SGHRS, CDR2 YFSETQ. CDR3 residues: CASSSTDTGELFF. DNA for the CDR3: TGCGCCAGCAGCTCCACAGACACCGGGGAGCTGTTTTTT.

The V call is TRBV24-1, the J call TRBJ2-7, with D unresolved. Trimming removed 1 base from V and 2 bases from J, with 5 bases in between. The germline CDR1 and CDR2 sequences are KGHDR and SFDVKD. This CDR3 contains 13 residues. The CDR3 region is CATSDLGTYEQYF. Written as DNA, the CDR3 is TGTGCCACCAGTGATTTAGGCACCTACGAGCAGTACTTC.